This paragraph covers one T cell receptor beta chain sequence. Its antigen is unknown. The DNA is left out, because the CDR3 cannot be placed on it with certainty; the CDR3 is given as TCRdb lists it. These data belong to a study of T cell repertoires in cytomegalovirus infection. TCRdb itself ran the reads through MiXCR, one entry per CDR3 protein. The repertoire includes some 900,000 distinct CDR3 sequences, 30% to 35% of them detected once, and 12% sits in the top ten. Study-level points and caveats: Ex vivo responses were dominated by HLA-C-restricted CMV-specific TCR beta clonotypes.

Germline V lookup: CDR1 MNHEY, CDR2 SMNVEV (reference sequence). Both ends counted, the CDR3 spans 17 residues. This sample comprised cultured CD8+ T cells from PBMCs, obtained from culture after CMV antigen stimulation. The receptor was derived from a human donor in good health (CMV status not recorded). Some clones in this sample may be carry-over from other donors' samples. This chain links TRBV27 with TRBJ2-3; whether TRBD1, the table's D call, matches the DNA was not checked. The CDR3: CASSFGSGGFSTDTQYF.